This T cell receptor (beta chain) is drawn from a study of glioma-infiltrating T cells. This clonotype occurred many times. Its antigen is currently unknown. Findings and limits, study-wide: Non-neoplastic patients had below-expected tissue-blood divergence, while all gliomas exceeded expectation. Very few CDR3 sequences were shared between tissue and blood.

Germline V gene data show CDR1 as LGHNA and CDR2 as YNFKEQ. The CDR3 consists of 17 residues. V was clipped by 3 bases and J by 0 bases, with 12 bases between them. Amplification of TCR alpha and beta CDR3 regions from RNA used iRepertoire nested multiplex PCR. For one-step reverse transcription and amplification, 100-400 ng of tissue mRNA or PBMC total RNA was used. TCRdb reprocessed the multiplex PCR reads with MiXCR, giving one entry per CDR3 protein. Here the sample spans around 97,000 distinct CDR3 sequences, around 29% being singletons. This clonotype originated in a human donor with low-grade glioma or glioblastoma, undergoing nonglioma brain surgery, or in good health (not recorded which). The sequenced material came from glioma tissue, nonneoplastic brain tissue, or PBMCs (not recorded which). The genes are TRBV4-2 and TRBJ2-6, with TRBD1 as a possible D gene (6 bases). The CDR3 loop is CASSQDSASSGANVLTF. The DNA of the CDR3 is TGTGCCAGCAGCCAGGACAGTGCCAGCTCTGGGGCCAACGTCCTGACTTTC.